This is a list of T cell receptor beta chains from one sample in a study of blood T cell repertoires in COVID-19. This table comes from immunoSEQ multiplex PCR, and its TCRdb copy is limited to in-frame clones, with some not included. The table has 100,000 to 150,000 clones, approximately 68% seen once. Sequencing input: peripheral blood. Receptor source: a woman between 65 and 79 years old with acute or convalescent COVID-19. CDR3s include the opening cysteine and the closing phenylalanine or tryptophan. D genes are given only for firm matches. Expanded clones get a size class; other rows say once, few or many, or leave the size out.

d_call clone_size j_call v_call cdr3_nt cdr3_aa
NA NA TRBJ2-6 TRBV7-2 TGTGCCAGCAGCTTTAAAGGGGCCAACGTCCTGACTTTC CASSFKGANVLTF
NA NA TRBJ1-2 TRBV15 TGTGCCACCAGCAGAGATCCAGGGGTATATGGCTATACCTTC CATSRDPGVYGYTF
NA NA TRBJ2-2 TRBV6-4 TGTGCCAGCAGTGACCCTAGTAACACCGGGGAGCTGTTTTTT CASSDPSNTGELFF
NA NA TRBJ1-2 TRBV19 TGTGCCAGTAGCCCCACAGGCTATGGCTACACCTTC CASSPTGYGYTF
NA NA TRBJ2-7 TRBV7-9 TGTGCCAGCAGCTTAGTGGGGGCGATCTCCTACGAGCAGTACTTC CASSLVGAISYEQYF
TRBD1 NA TRBJ2-1 TRBV6-5 TGTGCCAGCTCCTCTCCCCCTACAGGGGGCAGAGAGCAGTTCTTC CASSSPPTGGREQFF
NA NA TRBJ1-6 TRBV18 TGTGCCAGCTCACCACGAGGACAGACCAAGGGGGCCCTCCACTTT CASSPRGQTKGALHF
TRBD2 NA TRBJ2-5 TRBV6-5 TGTGCCAGCAGTATTTGGACTAGCGGGAAAGAGACCCAGTACTTC CASSIWTSGKETQYF
NA once TRBJ1-5 TRBV5-5 TGTGCCAGCAGCCCACTAGGGACATTTTATAGCAATCAGCCCCAGCATTTT CASSPLGTFYSNQPQHF
TRBD1 few TRBJ1-1 TRBV9 TGTGCCAGCAGCCCGACCCCGGGACAGACAAACACTGAAGCTTTCTTT CASSPTPGQTNTEAFF
TRBD1 NA TRBJ1-1 TRBV5-1 TGCGCCAGCGAAGAAAAACAGGGGGCTAAACCCCTGAACACTGAAGCTTTCTTT CASEEKQGAKPLNTEAFF
TRBD2 NA TRBJ2-2 TRBV12-3/TRBV12-4 TGTGCCAGCAGCCGGGAGGGCACCGGGGAGCTGTTTTTT CASSREGTGELFF
TRBD1 few TRBJ2-2 TRBV6-5 TGTGCCAGCAGTTCCAGACAGGGGGCGTGGACCGGGGAGCTGTTTTTT CASSSRQGAWTGELFF
TRBD2 NA TRBJ2-1 TRBV3-1/TRBV3-2 TGTGCCAGCAGCCAAGATACCGGGAGGGCCAATGAGCAGTTCTTC CASSQDTGRANEQFF
NA NA TRBJ2-7 TRBV6-1 TGTGCCAGCAGTGATGGGGGACTCGCCCCCTACGAGCAGTACTTC CASSDGGLAPYEQYF
NA few TRBJ2-2 TRBV5-1 TGCGCCAGCAGCTGGGGACACGCGAACACCGGGGAGCTGTTTTTT CASSWGHANTGELFF
TRBD1 NA TRBJ1-5 TRBV10-2 TGCGCCAGCAGTACAGGGGGCAGTCAGCCCCAGCATTTT CASSTGGSQPQHF
NA NA TRBJ1-3 TRBV4-1 TGCGCCAGCAGCCAAGGGAGCTCTGGAAACACCATATATTTT CASSQGSSGNTIYF
TRBD1 NA TRBJ1-4 TRBV4-3 TGCGCCAGCAGCCAAGATAACAGGGGTAATGAAAAACTGTTTTTT CASSQDNRGNEKLFF
NA NA TRBJ1-2 TRBV9 TGTGCCAGCAGCGTAGATTCCCCTTTGGGAGGTGAGGGCTACACCTTC CASSVDSPLGGEGYTF
TRBD1 NA TRBJ1-5 TRBV28 TGTGCCAGCAGTTCGACAGGGGGGAATCAGCCCCAGCATTTT CASSSTGGNQPQHF
TRBD1 NA TRBJ1-2 TRBV5-1 TGCGCCAGCAGCTCGTCGACAGGGTCTGGCTACACCTTC CASSSSTGSGYTF
TRBD1 NA TRBJ1-2 TRBV19 TGTGCCAGTTCTTCAGACAGGGGGGTTCGTGGCTACACCTTC CASSSDRGVRGYTF
NA NA TRBJ2-7 TRBV6-1 TGTGCCAGCAGTGAAGAACTCATCTACGAGCAGTACTTC CASSEELIYEQYF
NA few TRBJ1-5 TRBV6-1 TGTGCCAGCAGTGAACTGACAGGCAATCAGCCCCAGCATTTT CASSELTGNQPQHF
NA NA TRBJ2-2 TRBV19 TGTGCCAGTAGGATCGGCAGGCAGCTAAACACCGGGGAGCTGTTTTTT CASRIGRQLNTGELFF
NA once TRBJ2-7 TRBV30 TGTGCCTGGAGTGGAAAGGGACTGAGTTACGAGCAGTACTTC CAWSGKGLSYEQYF
NA few TRBJ2-1 TRBV19 TGTGCCAGTAGCTCCGGGGTTGAGCAGTTCTTC CASSSGVEQFF
TRBD1 NA TRBJ2-1 TRBV9 TGTGCCAGCAGCGCTACAGGGGGGAGCTCCTACAATGAGCAGTTCTTC CASSATGGSSYNEQFF
NA NA TRBJ2-1 TRBV7-3 TGTGCCAGCAGCTTAAGCGGCTCCTACAATGAGCAGTTCTTC CASSLSGSYNEQFF
TRBD1 medium-sized TRBJ1-1 TRBV18 TGTGCCAGCTCACCAAGGGACAGAGGGAACACTGAAGCTTTCTTT CASSPRDRGNTEAFF